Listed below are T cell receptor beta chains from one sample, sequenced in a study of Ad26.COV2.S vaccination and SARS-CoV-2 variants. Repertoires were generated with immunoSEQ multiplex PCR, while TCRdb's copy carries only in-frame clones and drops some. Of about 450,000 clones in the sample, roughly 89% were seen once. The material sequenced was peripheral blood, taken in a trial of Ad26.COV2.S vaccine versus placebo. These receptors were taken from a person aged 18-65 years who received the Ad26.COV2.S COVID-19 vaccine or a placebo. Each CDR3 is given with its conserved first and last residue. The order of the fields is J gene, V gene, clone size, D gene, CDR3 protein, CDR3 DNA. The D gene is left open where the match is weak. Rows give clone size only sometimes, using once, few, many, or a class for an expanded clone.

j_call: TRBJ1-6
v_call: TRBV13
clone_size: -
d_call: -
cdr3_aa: CASSLGLPPLHF
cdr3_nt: TGTGCCAGCAGCTTAGGACTCCCACCCCTCCACTTT

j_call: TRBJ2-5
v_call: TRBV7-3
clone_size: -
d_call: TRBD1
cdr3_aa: CASSPNRGRGETQYF
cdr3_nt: TGTGCCAGCAGCCCGAACAGGGGTAGAGGAGAGACCCAGTACTTC

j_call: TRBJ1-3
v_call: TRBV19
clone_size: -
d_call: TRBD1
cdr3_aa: CASSRQGHSGNTIYF
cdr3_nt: TGTGCCAGTAGTCGACAGGGGCACTCTGGAAACACCATATATTTT

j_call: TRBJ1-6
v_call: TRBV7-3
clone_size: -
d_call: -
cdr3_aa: CASSLRRGTGSPLHF
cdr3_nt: TGTGCCAGCAGCCTGCGGAGGGGGACGGGCTCACCCCTCCACTTT

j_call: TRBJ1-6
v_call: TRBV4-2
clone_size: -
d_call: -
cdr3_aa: CASSQEVVMDSPLHF
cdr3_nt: TGTGCCAGCAGCCAAGAGGTGGTAATGGATTCACCCCTCCACTTT

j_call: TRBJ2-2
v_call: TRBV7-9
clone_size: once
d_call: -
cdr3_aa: CASSSGLLSGSNTGELFF
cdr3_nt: TGTGCCAGCAGCTCCGGACTCCTGAGCGGGTCGAACACCGGGGAGCTGTTTTTT

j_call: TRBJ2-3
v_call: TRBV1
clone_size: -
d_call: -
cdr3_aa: CTSSQAWTAGGPPTDTQYF
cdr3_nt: TGCACCAGCAGCCAAGCTTGGACGGCGGGAGGGCCCCCCACAGATACGCAGTATTTT

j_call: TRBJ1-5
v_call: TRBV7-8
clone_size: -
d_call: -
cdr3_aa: CASSLAVRGQPQHF
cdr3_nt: TGTGCCAGCAGCTTAGCTGTCAGAGGGCAGCCCCAGCATTTT

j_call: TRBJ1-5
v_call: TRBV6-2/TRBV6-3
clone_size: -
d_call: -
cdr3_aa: CASSYFRDGQPQHF
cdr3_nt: TGTGCCAGCAGTTACTTCAGGGATGGTCAGCCCCAGCATTTT

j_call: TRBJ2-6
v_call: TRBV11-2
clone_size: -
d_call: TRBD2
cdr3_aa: CASGGGSGANVLTF
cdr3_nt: TGTGCCAGCGGGGGAGGGTCTGGGGCCAACGTCCTGACTTTC

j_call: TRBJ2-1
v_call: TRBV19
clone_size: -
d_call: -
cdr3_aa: CASSILGGREQFF
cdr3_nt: TGTGCCAGTAGTATTTTGGGGGGACGTGAGCAGTTCTTC